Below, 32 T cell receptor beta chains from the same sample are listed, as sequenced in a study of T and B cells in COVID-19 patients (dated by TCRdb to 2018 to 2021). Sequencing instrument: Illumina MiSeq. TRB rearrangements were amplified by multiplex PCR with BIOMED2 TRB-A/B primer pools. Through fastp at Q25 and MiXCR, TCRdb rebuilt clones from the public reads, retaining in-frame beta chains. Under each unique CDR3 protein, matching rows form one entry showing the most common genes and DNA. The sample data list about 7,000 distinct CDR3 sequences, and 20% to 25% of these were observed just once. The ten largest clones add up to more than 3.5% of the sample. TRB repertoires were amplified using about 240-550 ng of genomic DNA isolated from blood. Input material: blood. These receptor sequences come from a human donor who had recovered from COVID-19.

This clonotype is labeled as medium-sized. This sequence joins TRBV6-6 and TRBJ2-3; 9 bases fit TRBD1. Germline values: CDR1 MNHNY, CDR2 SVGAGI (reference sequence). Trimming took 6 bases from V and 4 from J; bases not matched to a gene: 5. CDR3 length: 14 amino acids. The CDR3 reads CASRRQGEADTQYF. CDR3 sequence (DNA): TGTGCCAGCAGAAGACAGGGGGAAGCAGATACGCAGTATTTT.

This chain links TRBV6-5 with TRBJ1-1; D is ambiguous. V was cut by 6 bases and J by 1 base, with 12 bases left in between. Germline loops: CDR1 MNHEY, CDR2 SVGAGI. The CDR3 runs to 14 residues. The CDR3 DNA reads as TGTGCCAGCAGGTACCGGGGAGGGAACACTGAAGCTTTCTTT. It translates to CASRYRGGNTEAFF.

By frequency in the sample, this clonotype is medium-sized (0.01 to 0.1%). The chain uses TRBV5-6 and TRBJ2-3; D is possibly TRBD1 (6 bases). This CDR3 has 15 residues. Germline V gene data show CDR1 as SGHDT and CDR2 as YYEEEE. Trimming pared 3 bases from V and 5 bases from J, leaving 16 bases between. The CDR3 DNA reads TGTGCCAGCAGCTATAGACAGGTGCGTGGAGATACGCAGTATTTT. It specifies CASSYRQVRGDTQYF.

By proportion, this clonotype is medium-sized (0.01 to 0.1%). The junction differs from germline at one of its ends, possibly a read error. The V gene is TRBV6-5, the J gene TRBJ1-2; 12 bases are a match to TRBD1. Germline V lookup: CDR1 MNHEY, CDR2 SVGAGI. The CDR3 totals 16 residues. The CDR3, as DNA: TGTGCCAGCAGGTACTCCGGGACAGGGGGCGCGAATGGCTACACCTTC. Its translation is CASRYSGTGGANGYTF.

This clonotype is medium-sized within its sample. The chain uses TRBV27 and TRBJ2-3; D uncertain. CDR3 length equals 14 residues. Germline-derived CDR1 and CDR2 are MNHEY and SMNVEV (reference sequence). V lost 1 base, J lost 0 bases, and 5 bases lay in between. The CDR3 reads CASSLLDSTDTQYF. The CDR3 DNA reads TGTGCCAGCAGTTTATTGGACAGCACAGATACGCAGTATTTT.

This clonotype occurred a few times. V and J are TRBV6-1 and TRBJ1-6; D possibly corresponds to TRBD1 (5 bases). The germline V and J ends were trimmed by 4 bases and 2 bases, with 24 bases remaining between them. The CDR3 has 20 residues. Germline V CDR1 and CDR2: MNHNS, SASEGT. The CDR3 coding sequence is TGTGCCAGCAGTGGGGCCCCTCGGGGGAGCTCTGTGCCCTATAATTCACCCCTCCACTTT. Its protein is CASSGAPRGSSVPYNSPLHF.

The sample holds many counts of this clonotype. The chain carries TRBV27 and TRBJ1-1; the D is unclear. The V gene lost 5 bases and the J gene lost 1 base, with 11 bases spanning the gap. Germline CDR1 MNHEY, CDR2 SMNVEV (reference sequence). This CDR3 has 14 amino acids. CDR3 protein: CASSPPGRNTEAFF. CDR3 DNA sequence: TGTGCCAGCAGTCCGCCCGGAAGGAACACTGAAGCTTTCTTT.

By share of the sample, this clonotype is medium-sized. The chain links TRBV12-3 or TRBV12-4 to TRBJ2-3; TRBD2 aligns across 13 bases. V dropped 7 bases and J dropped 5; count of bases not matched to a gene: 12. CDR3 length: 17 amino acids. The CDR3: CASIRRGGTSGEDTQYF. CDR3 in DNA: TGTGCCAGCATCCGAAGAGGGGGGACTAGCGGGGAAGATACGCAGTATTTT.

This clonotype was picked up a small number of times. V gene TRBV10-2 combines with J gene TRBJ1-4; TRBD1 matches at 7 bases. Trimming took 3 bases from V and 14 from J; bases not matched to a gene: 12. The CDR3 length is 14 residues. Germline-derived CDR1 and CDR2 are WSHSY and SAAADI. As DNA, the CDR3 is TGCGCCAGCAGTGATTTGTTAGGGACAGCCGAGCTGTTTTTT. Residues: CASSDLLGTAELFF.

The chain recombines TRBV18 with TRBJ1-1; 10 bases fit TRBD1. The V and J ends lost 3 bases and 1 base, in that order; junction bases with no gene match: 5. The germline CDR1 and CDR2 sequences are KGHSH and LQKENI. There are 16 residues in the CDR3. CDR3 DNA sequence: TGTGCCAGCTCACCCCTGACAGGGGGCGCGAACACTGAAGCTTTCTTT. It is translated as CASSPLTGGANTEAFF.

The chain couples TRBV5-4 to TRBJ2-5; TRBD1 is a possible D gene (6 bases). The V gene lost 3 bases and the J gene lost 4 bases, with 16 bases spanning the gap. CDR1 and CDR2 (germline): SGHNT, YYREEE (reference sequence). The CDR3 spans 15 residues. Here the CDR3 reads CASSSPGVSRETQYF. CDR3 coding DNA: TGTGCCAGCAGCTCACCAGGGGTTTCGAGAGAGACCCAGTACTTC.

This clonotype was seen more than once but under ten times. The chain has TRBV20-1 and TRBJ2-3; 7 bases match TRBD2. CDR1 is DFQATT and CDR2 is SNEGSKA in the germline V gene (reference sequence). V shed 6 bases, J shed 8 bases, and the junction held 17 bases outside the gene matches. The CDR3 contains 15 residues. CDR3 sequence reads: CSAHSHGGFEGTQYF. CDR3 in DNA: TGCAGTGCCCACTCTCACGGGGGGTTCGAAGGTACGCAGTATTTT.

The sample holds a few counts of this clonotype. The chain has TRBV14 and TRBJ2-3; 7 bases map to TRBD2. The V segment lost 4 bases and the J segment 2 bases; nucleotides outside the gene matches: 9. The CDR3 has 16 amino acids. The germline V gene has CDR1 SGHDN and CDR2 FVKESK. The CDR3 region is CASSLGGVLTTDTQYF. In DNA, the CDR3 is TGTGCCAGCAGCCTGGGGGGGGTCCTGACCACAGATACGCAGTATTTT.

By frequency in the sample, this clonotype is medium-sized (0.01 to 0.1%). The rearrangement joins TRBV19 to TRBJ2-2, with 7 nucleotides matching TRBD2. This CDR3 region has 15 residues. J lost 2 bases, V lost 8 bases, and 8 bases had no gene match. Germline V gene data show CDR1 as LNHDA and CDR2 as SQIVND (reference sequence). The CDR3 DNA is TGTGCCAGTCATCGGGGGGTGAAAAACACCGGGGAGCTGTTTTTT. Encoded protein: CASHRGVKNTGELFF.

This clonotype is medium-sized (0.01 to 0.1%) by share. In nucleotides, the CDR3 is TGTGCCAGCAGTGACAGAGCCTACGAGCAGTACTTC. It encodes CASSDRAYEQYF. The chain links TRBV6-1 to TRBJ2-7; D is ambiguous. CDR3 length: 12 residues. CDR1 MNHNS and CDR2 SASEGT come from the germline V gene. Trimming cost V 3 bases and J 2 bases, with 5 bases left between them.

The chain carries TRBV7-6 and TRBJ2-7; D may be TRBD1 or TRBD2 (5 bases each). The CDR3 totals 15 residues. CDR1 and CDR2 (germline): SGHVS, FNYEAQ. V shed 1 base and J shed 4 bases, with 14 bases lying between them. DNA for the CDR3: TGTGCCAGCAGCTTAGGTGGGACCGGTGGGTACGAGCAGTACTTC. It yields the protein CASSLGGTGGYEQYF.

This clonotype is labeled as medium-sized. The CDR3 region has the DNA TGCAGCGGGAAGGACGGGAGGGAGCAGTACTTC. Translation: CSGKDGREQYF. This sequence joins TRBV29-1 and TRBJ2-7; TRBD2 aligns across 7 bases. CDR1 SQVTM and CDR2 ANQGSEA come from the germline V gene. The V gene end was trimmed by 7 bases and the J gene end by 7 bases; junction bases not matched to a gene: 7. The length of the CDR3 is 11 residues.

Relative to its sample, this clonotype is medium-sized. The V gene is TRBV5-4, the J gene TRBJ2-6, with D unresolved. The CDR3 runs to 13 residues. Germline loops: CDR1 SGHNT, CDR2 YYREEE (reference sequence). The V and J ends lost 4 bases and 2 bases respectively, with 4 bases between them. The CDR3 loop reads CASSAAGANVLTF. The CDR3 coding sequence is TGTGCCAGCAGCGCGGCTGGGGCCAACGTCCTGACTTTC.

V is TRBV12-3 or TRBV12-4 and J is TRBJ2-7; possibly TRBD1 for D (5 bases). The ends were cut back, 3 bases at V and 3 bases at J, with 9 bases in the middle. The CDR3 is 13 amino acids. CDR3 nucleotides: TGTGCCAGCAGTTTTGGACAACACTACGAGCAGTACTTC. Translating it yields CASSFGQHYEQYF.

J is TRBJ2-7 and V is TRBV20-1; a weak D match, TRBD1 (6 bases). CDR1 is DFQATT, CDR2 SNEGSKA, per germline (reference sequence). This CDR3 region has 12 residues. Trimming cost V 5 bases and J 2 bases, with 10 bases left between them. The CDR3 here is CSAATGTYEQYF. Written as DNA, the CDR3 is TGCAGTGCTGCCACAGGGACCTACGAGCAGTACTTC.

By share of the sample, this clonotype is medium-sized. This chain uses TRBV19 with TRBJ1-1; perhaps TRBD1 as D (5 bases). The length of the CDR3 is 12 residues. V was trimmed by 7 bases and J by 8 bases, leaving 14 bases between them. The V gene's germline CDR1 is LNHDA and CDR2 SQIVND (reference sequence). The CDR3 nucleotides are TGTGCCAGTAAGGAGGCAGGGTCGGAAGCTTTCTTT. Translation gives CASKEAGSEAFF.

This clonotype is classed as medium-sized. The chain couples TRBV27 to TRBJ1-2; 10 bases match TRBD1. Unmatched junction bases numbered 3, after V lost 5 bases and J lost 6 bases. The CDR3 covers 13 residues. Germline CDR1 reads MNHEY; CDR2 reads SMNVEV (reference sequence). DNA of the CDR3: TGTGCCAGCAGTGTCGGGACAGGGGATGGCTACACCTTC. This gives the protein CASSVGTGDGYTF.

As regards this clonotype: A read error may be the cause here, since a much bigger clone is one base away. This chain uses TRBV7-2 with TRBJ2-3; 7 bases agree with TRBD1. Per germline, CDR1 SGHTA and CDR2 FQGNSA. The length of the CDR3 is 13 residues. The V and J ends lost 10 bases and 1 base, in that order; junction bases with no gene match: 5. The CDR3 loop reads CATQQGGTDTQYF. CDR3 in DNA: TGTGCCACCCAGCAGGGGGGCACAGATACGCAGTATTTT.

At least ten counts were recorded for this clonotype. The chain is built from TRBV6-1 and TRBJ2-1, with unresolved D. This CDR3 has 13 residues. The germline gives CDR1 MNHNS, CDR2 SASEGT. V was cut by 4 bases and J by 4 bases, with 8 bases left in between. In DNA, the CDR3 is TGTGCCAGCAGTGTATCGAATTACAATGAGCAGTTCTTC. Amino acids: CASSVSNYNEQFF.

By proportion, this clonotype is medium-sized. Here the CDR3 reads CASLEGSSYEQYF. CDR3 nucleotides: TGTGCCAGCTTAGAGGGTAGCTCCTACGAGCAGTACTTC. The V gene is TRBV6-6, the J gene TRBJ2-7; a possible D gene is TRBD2 (5 bases). This CDR3 comprises 13 residues. V lost 8 bases, J lost 0 bases, and 11 bases lay in between. Germline CDR1 and CDR2: MNHNY and SVGAGI (reference sequence).

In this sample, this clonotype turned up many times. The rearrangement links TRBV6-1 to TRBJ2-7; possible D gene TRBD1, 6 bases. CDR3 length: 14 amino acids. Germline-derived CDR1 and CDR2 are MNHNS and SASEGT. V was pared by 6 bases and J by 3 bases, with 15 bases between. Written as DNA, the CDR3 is TGTGCCAGCAGATACACAGGGCGGAACTACGAGCAGTACTTC. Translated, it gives CASRYTGRNYEQYF.

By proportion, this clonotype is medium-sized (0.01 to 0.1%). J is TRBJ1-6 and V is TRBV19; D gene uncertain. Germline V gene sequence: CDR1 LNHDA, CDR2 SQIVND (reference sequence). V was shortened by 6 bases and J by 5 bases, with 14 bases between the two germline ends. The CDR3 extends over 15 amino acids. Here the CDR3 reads CASSFGGANNSPLHF. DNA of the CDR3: TGTGCCAGTAGCTTTGGAGGAGCCAATAATTCACCCCTCCACTTT.

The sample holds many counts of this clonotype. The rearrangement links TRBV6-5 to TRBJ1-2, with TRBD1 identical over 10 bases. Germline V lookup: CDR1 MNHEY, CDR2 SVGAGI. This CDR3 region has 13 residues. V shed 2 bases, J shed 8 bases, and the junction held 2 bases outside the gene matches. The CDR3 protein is CASSYRTGGGYTF. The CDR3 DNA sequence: TGTGCCAGCAGTTACCGGACAGGGGGAGGCTACACCTTC.

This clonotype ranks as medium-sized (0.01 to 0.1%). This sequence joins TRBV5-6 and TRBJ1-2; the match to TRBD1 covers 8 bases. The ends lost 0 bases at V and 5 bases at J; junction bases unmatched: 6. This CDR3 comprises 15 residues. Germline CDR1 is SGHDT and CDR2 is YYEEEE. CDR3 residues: CASSLVAGQGYGYTF. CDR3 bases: TGTGCCAGCAGCTTGGTGGCCGGACAGGGTTATGGCTACACCTTC.

The CDR3 bases are TGCAGTGCTAGAGATACAAGGGGGGGTTCCTACAATGAGCAGTTCTTC. As protein: CSARDTRGGSYNEQFF. The V and J genes are TRBV20-1 and TRBJ2-1, with D perhaps TRBD2 (7 bases). Trimming pared 0 bases from V and 1 base from J, leaving 13 bases between. The germline CDR1 and CDR2 sequences are DFQATT and SNEGSKA (reference sequence). This CDR3 has 16 residues.

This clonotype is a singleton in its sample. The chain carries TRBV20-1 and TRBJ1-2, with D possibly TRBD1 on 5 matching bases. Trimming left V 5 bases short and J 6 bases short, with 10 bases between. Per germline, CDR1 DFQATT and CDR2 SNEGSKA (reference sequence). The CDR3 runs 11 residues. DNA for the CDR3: TGCAGTGCTTCCGGGACCGATGGCTACACCTTC. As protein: CSASGTDGYTF.

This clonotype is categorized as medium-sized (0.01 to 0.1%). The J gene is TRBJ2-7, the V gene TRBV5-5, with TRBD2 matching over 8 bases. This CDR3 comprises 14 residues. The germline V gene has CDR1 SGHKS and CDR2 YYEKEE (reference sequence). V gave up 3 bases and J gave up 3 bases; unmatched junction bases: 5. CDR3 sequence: CASSSGGVGYEQYF. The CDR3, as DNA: TGTGCCAGCAGCTCCGGGGGGGTGGGCTACGAGCAGTACTTC.